Listed below are T cell receptor beta chains from one sample, sequenced in a study of long-term antiretroviral therapy in people with HIV. The table came from immunoSEQ multiplex PCR; TCRdb's copy has only in-frame clones and leaves some out. The sample has under 45,000 clones, 85% seen once. The material sequenced was unsorted PBMCs, taken 3.1 years after starting antiretroviral therapy. These receptors were obtained from a woman in her forties or fifties with HIV. Each CDR3 is given with its conserved first and last residue. The D gene is left open where the match is weak. Where a row states a size, it is once, few, many or the class of an expanded clone; other rows omit it.

>TRBD1|TRBJ1-2|TRBV7-3|13|.
CASSSRTGNGYTF
TGTGCCAGCAGCTCACGGACAGGCAATGGCTACACCTTC
>.|TRBJ1-1|TRBV29-1|17|once
CSVAGLGTLRANTEAFF
TGCAGCGTAGCCGGGTTGGGGACCCTAAGGGCGAACACTGAAGCTTTCTTT
>.|TRBJ2-5|TRBV9|13|.
CASSVGAAETQYF
TGTGCCAGCAGCGTAGGAGCAGCTGAGACCCAGTACTTC
>TRBD2|TRBJ2-7|TRBV5-1|15|.
CASTKIAGGTYEQYF
TGCGCCAGTACGAAAATAGCGGGGGGGACCTACGAGCAGTACTTC
>.|TRBJ2-1|TRBV9|14|.
CASSPDLGRNEQFF
TGTGCCAGCAGCCCTGATCTGGGCCGGAATGAGCAGTTCTTC
>TRBD1|TRBJ2-7|TRBV7-9|16|.
CASSLDVGDRVYEQYF
TGTGCCAGCAGCTTAGACGTGGGGGACAGGGTCTACGAGCAGTACTTC
>TRBD1|TRBJ2-7|TRBV6-5|13|.
CASRKQGASEQYF
TGTGCCAGCAGAAAACAGGGGGCGAGTGAGCAGTACTTC
>TRBD1|TRBJ1-1|TRBV14|15|few
CASSQRTGGSPEAFF
TGTGCCAGCAGCCAAAGGACAGGGGGCAGTCCTGAAGCTTTCTTT
>.|TRBJ1-6|TRBV5-8|15|.
CASSIQSSYNSPLHF
TGTGCCAGCAGCATCCAGAGCTCCTATAATTCACCCCTCCACTTT
>TRBD1|TRBJ2-5|TRBV5-4|14|.
CASTQGASPETQYF
TGTGCCAGCACCCAGGGGGCTTCTCCAGAGACCCAGTACTTC
>.|TRBJ2-7|TRBV2|15|medium-sized
CASSDERIGFYEQYF
TGTGCCAGCAGTGACGAACGGATTGGGTTTTACGAGCAGTACTTC
>.|TRBJ1-5|TRBV4-1|17|few
CASSQDDTKYSNQPQHF
TGCGCCAGCAGCCAAGATGATACAAAATATAGCAATCAGCCCCAGCATTTT
>.|TRBJ1-2|TRBV9|16|once
CASSVEAGAKPYGYTF
TGTGCCAGCAGCGTAGAGGCAGGCGCAAAGCCCTATGGCTACACCTTC
>.|TRBJ1-3|TRBV6-4|15|.
CASSRSSTLENTIYF
TGTGCCAGCAGTAGAAGCTCGACACTGGAAAACACCATATATTTT
>.|TRBJ1-2|TRBV5-6|14|.
CASSLDAWGAGYTF
TGTGCCAGCAGCTTAGACGCGTGGGGGGCTGGCTACACCTTC
>.|TRBJ1-1|TRBV7-3|14|.
CASRPTGTSTEAFF
TGTGCCAGCAGGCCTACAGGGACGAGCACTGAAGCTTTCTTT
>TRBD1|TRBJ2-3|TRBV6-4|16|.
CASSDSSGQGEDTQYF
TGTGCCAGCAGTGACTCTTCGGGACAGGGGGAAGATACGCAGTATTTT
>TRBD2|TRBJ2-2|TRBV29-1|18|.
CSVYDPGSSGVTTGELFF
TGCAGCGTTTATGACCCGGGATCTAGCGGGGTAACCACCGGGGAGCTGTTTTTT
>TRBD1|TRBJ1-1|TRBV4-2|18|few
CASSLSYRTGDLNTEAFF
TGTGCCAGCAGCCTATCTTATCGGACAGGGGATTTGAACACTGAAGCTTTCTTT
>TRBD1|TRBJ1-1|TRBV19|13|.
CASSLPGTVEAFF
TGTGCCAGTAGTCTCCCAGGGACAGTTGAAGCTTTCTTT
>.|TRBJ2-7|TRBV28|11|.
CASISRGEQYF
TGTGCCAGCATATCAAGAGGAGAGCAGTACTTC
>.|TRBJ2-5|TRBV5-4|14|.
CASSPAASQETQYF
TGTGCCAGCAGCCCGGCGGCATCTCAAGAGACCCAGTACTTC
>TRBD1|TRBJ1-2|TRBV6-5|14|.
CASSSNQGAGGYTF
TGTGCCAGCAGTTCTAACCAGGGGGCAGGTGGCTACACCTTC
>TRBD2|TRBJ2-1|TRBV6-1|18|.
CASSEAPSGGFSYNEQFF
TGTGCCAGCAGTGAAGCGCCCTCGGGGGGATTCTCCTACAATGAGCAGTTCTTC
>.|TRBJ2-1|TRBV5-3|10|.
CATPGNEQFF
TGTGCCACCCCCGGGAATGAGCAGTTCTTC
>TRBD1|TRBJ1-4|TRBV7-9|17|.
CASSPIGQGATNEKLFF
TGTGCCAGCAGCCCAATTGGACAGGGAGCAACTAATGAAAAACTGTTTTTT
>.|TRBJ2-1|TRBV7-8|18|.
CASSFSPMGGAKVNEQFF
TGTGCCAGCAGCTTCTCCCCGATGGGGGGGGCCAAGGTCAATGAGCAGTTCTTC
>.|TRBJ1-4|TRBV7-8|15|.
CASSLSDKPYEKLFF
TGTGCCAGCAGCTTATCGGACAAACCCTATGAAAAACTGTTTTTT
>TRBD1|TRBJ2-3|TRBV10-3|14|few
CAINRDRDADTQYF
TGTGCCATAAACAGGGACAGGGATGCAGATACGCAGTATTTT
>.|TRBJ2-1|TRBV5-1|14|.
CASSLGISYNEQFF
TGCGCCAGCAGCTTGGGGATTTCCTACAATGAGCAGTTCTTC
>TRBD2|TRBJ2-3|TRBV29-1|15|.
CSVEFGGASTDTQYF
TGCAGCGTTGAGTTCGGGGGGGCCTCTACAGATACGCAGTATTTT
>.|TRBJ1-2|TRBV6-6|12|.
CASSYIGDGYTF
TGTGCCAGCAGTTACATCGGCGATGGCTACACCTTC
>TRBD1|TRBJ1-2|TRBV5-8|16|.
CASSGTRRGRFYGYTF
TGTGCCAGCAGCGGGACACGCAGGGGGCGTTTCTATGGCTACACCTTC
>TRBD1|TRBJ2-1|TRBV19|13|.
CASSTGQGNEQFF
TGTGCCAGTAGTACAGGACAGGGGAATGAGCAGTTCTTC
>.|TRBJ1-2|TRBV27|16|.
CASSQSRERFDYGYTF
TGTGCCAGCAGCCAGAGCCGGGAGCGGTTTGACTATGGCTACACCTTC
>.|TRBJ1-2|TRBV10-3|14|.
CAIREPGTVYGYTF
TGTGCCATCAGGGAACCCGGGACGGTCTATGGCTACACCTTC
>.|TRBJ1-5|TRBV19|13|.
CASSTGQGQPQHF
TGTGCCAGTAGTACAGGGCAAGGGCAGCCCCAGCATTTT
>TRBD1|TRBJ1-1|TRBV6-5|14|.
CASSWGQINTEAFF
TGTGCCAGCAGTTGGGGACAGATAAACACTGAAGCTTTCTTT
>TRBD1|TRBJ2-3|TRBV27|14|.
CASSWGQGRDTQYF
TGTGCCAGCAGTTGGGGACAGGGTAGAGATACGCAGTATTTT
>.|TRBJ1-6|TRBV15|14|.
CATSRDFHNSPLHF
TGTGCCACCAGCAGAGATTTCCATAATTCACCCCTCCACTTT
>TRBD2|TRBJ2-3|TRBV4-2|17|.
CASSVGTSGGFPDTQYF
TGTGCCAGCAGCGTTGGGACTAGCGGGGGGTTCCCAGATACGCAGTATTTT
>TRBD1|TRBJ2-5|TRBV11-2|14|few
CASSLVTGGETQYF
TGTGCCAGCAGCTTAGTTACAGGGGGAGAGACCCAGTACTTC
>.|TRBJ2-2|TRBV10-3|11|.
CATPDTGELFF
TGTGCCACCCCCGACACCGGGGAGCTGTTTTTT
>TRBD1|TRBJ1-2|TRBV9|18|.
CASSAQTGTKTNNYGYTF
TGTGCCAGCAGCGCTCAGACAGGGACCAAGACGAATAACTATGGCTACACCTTC
>.|TRBJ1-1|TRBV7-3|13|.
CASSFKEGTEAFF
TGTGCCAGCAGCTTCAAGGAAGGCACTGAAGCTTTCTTT
>TRBD2|TRBJ2-1|TRBV27|18|.
CASSSLLPRGGTYNEQFF
TGTGCCAGCAGTTCCCTCCTTCCCCGCGGGGGGACCTACAATGAGCAGTTCTTC
>.|TRBJ1-4|TRBV7-2|13|few
CASSRGSGEKLFF
TGTGCCAGCAGTCGGGGGTCTGGTGAAAAACTGTTTTTT
>.|TRBJ1-6|TRBV18|15|.
CASSPTGHYNSPLHF
TGTGCCAGCTCACCCACAGGGCACTATAATTCACCCCTCCACTTT